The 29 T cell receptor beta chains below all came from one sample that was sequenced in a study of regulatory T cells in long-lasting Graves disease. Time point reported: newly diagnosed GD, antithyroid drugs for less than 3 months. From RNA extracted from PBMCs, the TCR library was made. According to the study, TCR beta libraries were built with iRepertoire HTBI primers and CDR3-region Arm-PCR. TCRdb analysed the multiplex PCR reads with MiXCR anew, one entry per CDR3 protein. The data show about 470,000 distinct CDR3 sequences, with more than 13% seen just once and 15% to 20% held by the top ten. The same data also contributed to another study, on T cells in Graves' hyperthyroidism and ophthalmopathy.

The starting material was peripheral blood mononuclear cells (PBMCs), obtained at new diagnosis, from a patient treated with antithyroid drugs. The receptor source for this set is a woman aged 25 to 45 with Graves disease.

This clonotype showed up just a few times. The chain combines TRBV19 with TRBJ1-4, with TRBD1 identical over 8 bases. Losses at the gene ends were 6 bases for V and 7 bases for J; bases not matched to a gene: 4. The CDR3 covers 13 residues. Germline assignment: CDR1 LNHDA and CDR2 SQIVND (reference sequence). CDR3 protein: CASRGQGIEKLFF. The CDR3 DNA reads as TGTGCCAGTAGAGGACAGGGAATTGAAAAACTGTTTTTT.

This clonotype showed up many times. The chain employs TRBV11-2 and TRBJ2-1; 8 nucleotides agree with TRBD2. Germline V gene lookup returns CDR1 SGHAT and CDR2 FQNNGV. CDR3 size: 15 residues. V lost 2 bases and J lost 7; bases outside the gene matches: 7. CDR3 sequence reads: CASSLSSGRGNEQFF. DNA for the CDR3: TGTGCCAGCAGCTTAAGCAGCGGGAGAGGAAATGAGCAGTTCTTC.

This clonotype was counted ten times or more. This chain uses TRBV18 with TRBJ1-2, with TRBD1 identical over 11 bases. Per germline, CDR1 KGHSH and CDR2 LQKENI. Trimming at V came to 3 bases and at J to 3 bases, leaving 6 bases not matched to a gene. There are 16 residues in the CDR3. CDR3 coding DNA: TGTGCCAGCTCACCCGCCGGGACAGGGGGAGACTATGGCTACACCTTC. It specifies CASSPAGTGGDYGYTF. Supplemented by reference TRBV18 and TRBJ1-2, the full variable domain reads NAGVMQNPRHLVRRRGQEARLRCSPMKGHSHVYWYRQLPEEGLKFMVYLQKENIIDESGMPKERFSAEFPKEGPSILRIQQVVRGDSAAYFCASSPAGTGGDYGYTFGSGTRLTVV.

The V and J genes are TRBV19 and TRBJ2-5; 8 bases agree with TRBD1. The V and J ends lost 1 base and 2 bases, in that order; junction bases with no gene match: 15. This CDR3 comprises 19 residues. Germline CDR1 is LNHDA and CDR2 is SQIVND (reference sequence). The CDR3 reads CASSIASQGALWGQETQYF. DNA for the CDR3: TGTGCCAGTAGTATAGCAAGCCAGGGGGCGCTTTGGGGACAAGAGACCCAGTACTTC.

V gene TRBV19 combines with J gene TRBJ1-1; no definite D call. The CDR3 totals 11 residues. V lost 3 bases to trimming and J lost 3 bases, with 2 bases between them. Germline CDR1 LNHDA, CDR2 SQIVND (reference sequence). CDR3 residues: CASSIYTEAFF. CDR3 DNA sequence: TGTGCCAGTAGTATCTACACTGAAGCTTTCTTT.

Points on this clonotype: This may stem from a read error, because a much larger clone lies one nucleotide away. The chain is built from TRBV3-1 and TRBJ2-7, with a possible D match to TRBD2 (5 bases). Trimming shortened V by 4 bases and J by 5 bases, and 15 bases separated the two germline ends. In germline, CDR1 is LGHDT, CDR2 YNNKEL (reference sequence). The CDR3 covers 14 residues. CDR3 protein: CASSPRLPSNEQYF. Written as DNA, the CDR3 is TGTGCCAGCAGCCCGAGACTACCATCTAACGAGCAGTACTTC.

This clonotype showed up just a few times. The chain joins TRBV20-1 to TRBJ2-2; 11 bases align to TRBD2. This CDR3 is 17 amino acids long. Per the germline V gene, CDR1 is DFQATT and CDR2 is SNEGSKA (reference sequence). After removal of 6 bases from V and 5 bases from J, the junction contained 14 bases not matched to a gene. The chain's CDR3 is CSAPGGGLAGGTGELFF. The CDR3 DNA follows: TGCAGTGCCCCAGGGGGAGGGCTAGCGGGAGGAACCGGGGAGCTGTTTTTT.

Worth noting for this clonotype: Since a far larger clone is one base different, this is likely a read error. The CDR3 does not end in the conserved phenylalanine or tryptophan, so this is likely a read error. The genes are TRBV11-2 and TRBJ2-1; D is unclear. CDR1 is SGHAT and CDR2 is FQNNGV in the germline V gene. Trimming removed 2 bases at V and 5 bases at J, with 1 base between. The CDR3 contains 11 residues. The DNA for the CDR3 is TGTGCCAGCAGCTTAAACAATGAGCAGTTCTTA. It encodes CASSLNNEQFL.

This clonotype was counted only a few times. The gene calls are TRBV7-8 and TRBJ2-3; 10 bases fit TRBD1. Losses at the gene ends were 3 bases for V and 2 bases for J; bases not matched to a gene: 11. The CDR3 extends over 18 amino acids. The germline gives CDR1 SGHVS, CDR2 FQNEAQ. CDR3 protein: CASSFLRQGAVDTDTQYF. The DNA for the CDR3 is TGTGCCAGCAGCTTCCTGAGACAGGGGGCAGTTGACACAGATACGCAGTATTTT.

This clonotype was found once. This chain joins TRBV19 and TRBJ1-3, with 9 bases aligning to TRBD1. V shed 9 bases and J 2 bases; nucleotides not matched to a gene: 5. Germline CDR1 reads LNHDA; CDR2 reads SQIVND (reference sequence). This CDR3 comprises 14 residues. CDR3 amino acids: CASTTGGTGNTIYF. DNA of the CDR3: TGTGCCAGCACAACAGGGGGCACTGGAAACACCATATATTTT.

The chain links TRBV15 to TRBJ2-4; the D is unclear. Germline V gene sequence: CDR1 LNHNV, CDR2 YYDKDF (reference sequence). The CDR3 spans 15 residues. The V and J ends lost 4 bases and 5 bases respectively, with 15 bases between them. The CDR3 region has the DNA TGTGCCACCAGCACTTACACGAAAGGCCAAAACATTCAGTACTTC. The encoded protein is CATSTYTKGQNIQYF. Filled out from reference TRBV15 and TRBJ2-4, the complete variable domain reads DAMVIQNPRYQVTQFGKPVTLSCSQTLNHNVMYWYQQKSSQAPKLLFHYYDKDFNNEADTPDNFQSRRPNTSFCFLDIRSPGLGDTAMYLCATSTYTKGQNIQYFGAGTRLSVL.

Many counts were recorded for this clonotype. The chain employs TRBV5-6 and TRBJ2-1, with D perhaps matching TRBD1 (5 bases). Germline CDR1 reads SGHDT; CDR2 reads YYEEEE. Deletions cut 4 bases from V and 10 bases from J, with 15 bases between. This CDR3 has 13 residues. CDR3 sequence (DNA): TGTGCCAGCAGCCTTTCCTCAGGGTACGAGCAGTTCTTC. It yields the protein CASSLSSGYEQFF.

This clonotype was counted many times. Here the CDR3 DNA reads TGTGCCAGCAGCTTTGGGACTAGCGGTTACGAGCAGTACTTC. Translated, it gives CASSFGTSGYEQYF. The chain uses TRBV7-9 and TRBJ2-7, with 11 nucleotides matching TRBD2. The CDR3 contains 14 residues. V shed 3 bases, J shed 4 bases, and the junction held 2 bases outside the gene matches. CDR1 SEHNR and CDR2 FQNEAQ come from the germline V gene (reference sequence).

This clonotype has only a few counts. In DNA, the CDR3 is TGTGCCAGCAGCCAACAAACCCGGACTAGCCGTTTTTCTTACAATGAGCAGTTCTTC. Translating gives CASSQQTRTSRFSYNEQFF. This chain joins TRBV14 and TRBJ2-1, with 8 nucleotides matching TRBD2. The CDR3 spans 19 residues. Germline V gives CDR1 SGHDN, CDR2 FVKESK. V dropped 2 bases and J dropped 4; count of bases not matched to a gene: 16.

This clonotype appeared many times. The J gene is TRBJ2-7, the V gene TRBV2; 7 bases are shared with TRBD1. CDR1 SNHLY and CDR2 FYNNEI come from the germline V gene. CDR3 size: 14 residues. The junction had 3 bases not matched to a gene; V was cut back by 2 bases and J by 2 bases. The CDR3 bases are TGTGCCAGCAGTGAAAGACAGGGAACCTACGAGCAGTACTTC. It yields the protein CASSERQGTYEQYF.

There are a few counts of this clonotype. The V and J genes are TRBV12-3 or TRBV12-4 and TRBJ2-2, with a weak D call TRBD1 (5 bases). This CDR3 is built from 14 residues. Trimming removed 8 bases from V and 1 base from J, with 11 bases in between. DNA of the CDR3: TGTGCCAGCGGGTTAACAGGGAACACCGGGGAGCTGTTTTTT. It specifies CASGLTGNTGELFF.

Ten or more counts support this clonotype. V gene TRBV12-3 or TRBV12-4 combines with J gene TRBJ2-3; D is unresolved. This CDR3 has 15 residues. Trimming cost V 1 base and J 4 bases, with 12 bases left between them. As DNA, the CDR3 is TGTGCCAGCAGTTTAGGATCTTTCGGCTCAGATACGCAGTATTTT. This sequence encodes CASSLGSFGSDTQYF.

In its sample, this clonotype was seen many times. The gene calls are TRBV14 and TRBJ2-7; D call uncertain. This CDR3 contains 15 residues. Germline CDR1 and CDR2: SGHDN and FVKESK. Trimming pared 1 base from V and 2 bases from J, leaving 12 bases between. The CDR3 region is CASSQGRTSTYEQYF. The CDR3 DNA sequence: TGTGCCAGCAGCCAAGGACGCACCTCTACCTACGAGCAGTACTTC.

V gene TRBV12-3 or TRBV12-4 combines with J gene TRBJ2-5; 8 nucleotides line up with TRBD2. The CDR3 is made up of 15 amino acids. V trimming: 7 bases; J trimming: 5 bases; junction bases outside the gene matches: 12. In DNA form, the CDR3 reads TGTGCCAGCACCCACCGGGGGGGCGTTATGGAGACCCAGTACTTC. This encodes CASTHRGGVMETQYF.

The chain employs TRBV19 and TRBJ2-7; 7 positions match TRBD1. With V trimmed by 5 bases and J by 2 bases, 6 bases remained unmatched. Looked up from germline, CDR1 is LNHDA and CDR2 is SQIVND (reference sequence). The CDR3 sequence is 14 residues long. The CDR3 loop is CASSWDSPPYEQYF. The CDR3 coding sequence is TGTGCCAGTAGTTGGGACAGCCCGCCCTACGAGCAGTACTTC. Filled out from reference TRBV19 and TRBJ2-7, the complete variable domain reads DGGITQSPKYLFRKEGQNVTLSCEQNLNHDAMYWYRQDPGQGLRLIYYSQIVNDFQKGDIAEGYSVSREKKESFPLTVTSAQKNPTAFYLCASSWDSPPYEQYFGPGTRLTVT.

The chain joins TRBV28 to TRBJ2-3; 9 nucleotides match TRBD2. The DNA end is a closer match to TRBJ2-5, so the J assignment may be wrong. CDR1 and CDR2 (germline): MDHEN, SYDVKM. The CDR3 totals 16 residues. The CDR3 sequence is CASSSPWAGGSETQYF. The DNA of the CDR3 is TGTGCCAGCAGTTCCCCGTGGGCGGGAGGGAGCGAGACCCAGTACTTC.

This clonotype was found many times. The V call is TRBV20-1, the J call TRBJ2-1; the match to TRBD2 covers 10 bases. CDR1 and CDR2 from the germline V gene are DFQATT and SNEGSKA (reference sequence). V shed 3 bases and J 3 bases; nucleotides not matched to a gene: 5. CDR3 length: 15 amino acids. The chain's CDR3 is CSASPLAGIYNEQFF. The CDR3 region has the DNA TGCAGTGCTAGCCCACTAGCGGGGATCTACAATGAGCAGTTCTTC.

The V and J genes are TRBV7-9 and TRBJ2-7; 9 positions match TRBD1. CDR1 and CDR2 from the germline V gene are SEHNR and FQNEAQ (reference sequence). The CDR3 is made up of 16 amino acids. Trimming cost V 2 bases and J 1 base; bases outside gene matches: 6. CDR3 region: CASSLPTGGRSYEQYF. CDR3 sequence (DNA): TGTGCCAGCAGCTTACCTACAGGGGGCCGGTCCTACGAGCAGTACTTC.

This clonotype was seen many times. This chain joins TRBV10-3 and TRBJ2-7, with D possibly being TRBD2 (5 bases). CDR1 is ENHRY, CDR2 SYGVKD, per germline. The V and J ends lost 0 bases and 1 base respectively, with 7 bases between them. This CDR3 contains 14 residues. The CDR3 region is CAISESRESYEQYF. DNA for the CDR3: TGTGCCATCAGTGAGTCCCGGGAATCCTACGAGCAGTACTTC.

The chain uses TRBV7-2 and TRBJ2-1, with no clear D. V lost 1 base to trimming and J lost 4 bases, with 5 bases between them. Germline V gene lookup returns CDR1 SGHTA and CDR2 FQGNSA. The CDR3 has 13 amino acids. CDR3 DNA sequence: TGTGCCAGCAGCTTAGTACTTTACAATGAGCAGTTCTTC. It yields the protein CASSLVLYNEQFF.

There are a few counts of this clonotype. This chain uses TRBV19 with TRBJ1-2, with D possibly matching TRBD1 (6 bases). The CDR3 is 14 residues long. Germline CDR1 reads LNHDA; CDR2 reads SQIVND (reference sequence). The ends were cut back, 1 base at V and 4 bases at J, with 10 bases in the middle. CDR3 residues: CASSIAGDVYGYTF. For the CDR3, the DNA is TGTGCCAGTAGTATAGCAGGGGACGTCTATGGCTACACCTTC.

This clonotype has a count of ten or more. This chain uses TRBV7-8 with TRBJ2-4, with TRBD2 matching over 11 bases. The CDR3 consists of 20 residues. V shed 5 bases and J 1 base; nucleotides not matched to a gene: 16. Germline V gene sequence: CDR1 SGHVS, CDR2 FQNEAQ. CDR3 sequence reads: CASSLVTSGGAAAAKNIQYF. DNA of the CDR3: TGTGCCAGCAGCCTTGTCACTAGCGGGGGAGCTGCCGCGGCCAAAAACATTCAGTACTTC.

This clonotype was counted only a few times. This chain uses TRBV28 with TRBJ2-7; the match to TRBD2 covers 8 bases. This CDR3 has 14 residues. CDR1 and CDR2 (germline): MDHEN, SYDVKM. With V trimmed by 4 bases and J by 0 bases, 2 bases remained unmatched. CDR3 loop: CASSYGLASYEQYF. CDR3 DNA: TGTGCCAGCAGTTATGGACTAGCCTCCTACGAGCAGTACTTC. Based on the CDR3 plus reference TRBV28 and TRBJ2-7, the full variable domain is DVKVTQSSRYLVKRTGEKVFLECVQDMDHENMFWYRQDPGLGLRLIYFSYDVKMKEKGDIPEGYSVSREKKERFSLILESASTNQTSMYLCASSYGLASYEQYFGPGTRLTVT.

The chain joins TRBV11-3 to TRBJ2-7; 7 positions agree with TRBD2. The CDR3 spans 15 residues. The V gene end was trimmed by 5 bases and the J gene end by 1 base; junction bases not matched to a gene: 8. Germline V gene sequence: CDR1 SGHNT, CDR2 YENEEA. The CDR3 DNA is TGTGCCAGCAGCACATTCGGCGGGGGTTCCTACGAGCAGTACTTC. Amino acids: CASSTFGGGSYEQYF.